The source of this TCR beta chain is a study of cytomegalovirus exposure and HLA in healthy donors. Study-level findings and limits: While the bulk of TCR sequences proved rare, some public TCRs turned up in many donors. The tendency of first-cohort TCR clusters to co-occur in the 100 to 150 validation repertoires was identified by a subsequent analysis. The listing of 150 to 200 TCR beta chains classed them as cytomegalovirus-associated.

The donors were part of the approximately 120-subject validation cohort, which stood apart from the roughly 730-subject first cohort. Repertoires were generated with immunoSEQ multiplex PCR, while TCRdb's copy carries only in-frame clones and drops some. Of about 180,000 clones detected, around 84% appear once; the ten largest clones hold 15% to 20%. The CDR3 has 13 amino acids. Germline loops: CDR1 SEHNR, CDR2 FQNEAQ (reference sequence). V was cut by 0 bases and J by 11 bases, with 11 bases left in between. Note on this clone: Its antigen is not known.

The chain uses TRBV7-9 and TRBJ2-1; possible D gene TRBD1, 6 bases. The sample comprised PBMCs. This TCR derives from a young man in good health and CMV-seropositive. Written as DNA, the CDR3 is TGTGCCAGCAGCTTAGCGCAAGGGGGTCAGCAGTTCTTC. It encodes CASSLAQGGQQFF.